The 17 T cell receptor beta chains presented below share a single source sample, sequenced in a study of blood T cell repertoires in COVID-19. Profiling relied on immunoSEQ multiplex PCR, and the TCRdb table lists in-frame clones only, not all of them. Here the sample spans 150,000 to 200,000 clones, roughly 80% being singletons. Sequencing was done on a sample of peripheral blood. Every receptor here comes from a woman in her seventies with acute or convalescent COVID-19.

This chain's CDR3 is CASTQGDSPLHF. The CDR3 DNA reads TGTGCCAGCACGCAGGGGGACTCACCCCTCCACTTT. The rearrangement uses TRBV6-6 and TRBJ1-6; TRBD1 agrees at 7 bases. This CDR3 spans 12 amino acids. J was trimmed by 10 bases and V by 7 bases; bases with no gene match: 4. Per the germline V gene, CDR1 is MNHNY and CDR2 is SVGAGI (reference sequence).

The rearrangement links TRBV4-3 to TRBJ1-2; 7 bases agree with TRBD1. Germline CDR1 LGHNA, CDR2 YSLEER. J gave up 4 bases and V 3 bases, and 8 bases lay outside the gene matches. CDR3 length: 15 amino acids. In nucleotides, the CDR3 is TGCGCCAGCAGCCATCCCGCCGGGACAGTCTATGGCTACACCTTC. It codes for CASSHPAGTVYGYTF.

The chain has TRBV4-3 and TRBJ2-5, with TRBD1 matching 8 bases. V trimming: 0 bases; J trimming: 4 bases; junction bases outside the gene matches: 4. CDR1 is LGHNA and CDR2 is YSLEER in the germline V gene. This CDR3 is 15 amino acids long. The CDR3 coding sequence is TGCGCCAGCAGCCAAGAGGGGACAGGTTCAGAGACCCAGTACTTC. Translating gives CASSQEGTGSETQYF.

The chain links TRBV4-3 to TRBJ2-7; 7 bases line up with TRBD1. The CDR3 extends over 15 amino acids. V was pared by 4 bases and J by 1 base, with 7 bases of the junction left unmatched. The germline gives CDR1 LGHNA, CDR2 YSLEER. In nucleotides, the CDR3 is TGCGCCAGCAGCCTACGGACAGGCGGATCCTACGAGCAGTACTTC. Translated: CASSLRTGGSYEQYF.

V is TRBV3-1 (or the pseudogene TRBV3-2) and J is TRBJ2-3; D uncertain. Germline-derived CDR1 and CDR2 are LGHDT and YNNKEL (reference sequence). This CDR3 has 18 amino acids. V dropped 0 bases and J dropped 0 bases, with 16 bases sitting between them. The CDR3 sequence is CASSQEVDPTASTDTQYF. Written as DNA, the CDR3 is TGTGCCAGCAGCCAAGAGGTCGATCCTACCGCTAGCACAGATACGCAGTATTTT.

This clone showed up just once. This CDR3 reads CASSQPGLRETQYF. In DNA form, the CDR3 reads TGTGCCAGCAGCCAGCCAGGGTTAAGGGAGACCCAGTACTTC. The V gene is TRBV3-1 (or the pseudogene TRBV3-2), the J gene TRBJ2-5, with D tentatively TRBD1 (5 bases). The ends were cut back, 3 bases at V and 5 bases at J, with 13 bases in the middle. Germline CDR1 and CDR2: LGHDT and YNNKEL (reference sequence). The CDR3 length is 14 residues.

This chain links TRBV15 with TRBJ2-1; 10 nucleotides match TRBD2. J was trimmed by 2 bases and V by 1 base; bases with no gene match: 5. The CDR3 sequence is 17 residues long. Germline assignment: CDR1 LNHNV and CDR2 YYDKDF (reference sequence). The DNA for the CDR3 is TGTGCCACCAGCAGAGGTCGGACTAGCGGAACCTACAATGAGCAGTTCTTC. Translating it yields CATSRGRTSGTYNEQFF.

This clone was picked up one time. This chain connects TRBV12-3 or TRBV12-4 to TRBJ2-7; no firm D call. CDR3 size: 13 residues. The V gene lost 5 bases and the J gene lost 1 base, with 9 bases spanning the gap. The CDR3 nucleotides are TGTGCCAGCAGTCTTCGGGTATCCTACGAGCAGTACTTC. Translation: CASSLRVSYEQYF.

Remarks on this clone: The same CDR3 is also encoded by other DNA sequences in this sample. The chain joins TRBV7-2 to TRBJ2-1; no reliable D call. The V gene lost 1 base and the J gene lost 2 bases, with 9 bases spanning the gap. Germline-derived CDR1 and CDR2 are SGHTA and FQGNSA. The CDR3 contains 15 residues. This CDR3 is CASSLGDSPYNEQFF. As DNA, the CDR3 is TGTGCCAGCAGCTTAGGAGACTCCCCCTACAATGAGCAGTTCTTC.

The chain joins TRBV5-6 to TRBJ2-1, with no clear D. The CDR3 consists of 15 residues. Trimming left V 2 bases short and J 4 bases short, with 13 bases between. The germline V gene has CDR1 SGHDT and CDR2 YYEEEE. The CDR3 sequence: CASSFSRPVYNEQFF. CDR3 DNA: TGTGCCAGCAGCTTTAGCAGACCAGTGTACAATGAGCAGTTCTTC.

The chain joins TRBV7-2 to TRBJ2-1; the match to TRBD2 covers 7 bases. Germline V CDR1 and CDR2: SGHTA, FQGNSA. The CDR3 loop spans 16 amino acids. The J segment lost 5 bases and the V segment lost 5 bases, leaving 12 bases of the junction unmatched. CDR3 loop: CASSPLASGGNNEQFF. Here the CDR3 DNA reads TGTGCCAGCAGCCCCCTCGCTAGCGGAGGAAACAATGAGCAGTTCTTC.

In this sample, this clone turned up many times. The genes are TRBV4-1 and TRBJ1-3; D possibly corresponds to TRBD1 (6 bases). This CDR3 spans 14 amino acids. Looked up from germline, CDR1 is MGHRA and CDR2 is YSYEKL. Trimming pared 3 bases from V and 2 bases from J, leaving 8 bases between. The CDR3 here is CASSQGAAGNTIYF. The CDR3 nucleotides are TGCGCCAGCAGCCAGGGGGCAGCTGGAAACACCATATATTTT.

The chain links TRBV10-2 to TRBJ1-2, with 7 bases lining up with TRBD1. This CDR3 has 13 amino acids. The germline CDR1 and CDR2 sequences are WSHSY and SAAADI. V dropped 5 bases and J dropped 4; count of bases not matched to a gene: 4. CDR3 in DNA: TGCGCCAGCAGTCGGGACAGCCTCTATGGCTACACCTTC. Translation: CASSRDSLYGYTF.

The chain couples TRBV7-2 to TRBJ2-5; 16 bases match TRBD2. This CDR3 is built from 18 residues. CDR1 is SGHTA, CDR2 FQGNSA, per germline. The J segment lost 2 bases and the V segment lost 4 bases, leaving 7 bases of the junction unmatched. CDR3 DNA: TGTGCCAGCAGCTCGGGACTAGCGGGGGGGAGTAAACAAGAGACCCAGTACTTC. Residues: CASSSGLAGGSKQETQYF.

The V and J genes are TRBV7-2 and TRBJ2-3; D is uncertain. V lost 1 base to trimming and J lost 1 base, with 6 bases between them. Germline CDR1 and CDR2: SGHTA and FQGNSA. This CDR3 is 14 amino acids long. This CDR3 is CASSLEIGTDTQYF. CDR3 DNA sequence: TGTGCCAGCAGCTTAGAGATAGGCACAGATACGCAGTATTTT.

The chain couples TRBV4-3 to TRBJ2-5; D might be TRBD1 (6 bases). The CDR3 length is 16 residues. V dropped 4 bases and J dropped 0 bases, with 15 bases sitting between them. The V gene's germline CDR1 is LGHNA and CDR2 YSLEER. The CDR3 DNA sequence: TGCGCCAGCAGCCTCGGTTTCCGGGACAACCAAGAGACCCAGTACTTC. Translating gives CASSLGFRDNQETQYF.

The rearrangement joins TRBV2 to TRBJ2-2; 7 positions match TRBD1. Germline V CDR1 and CDR2: SNHLY, FYNNEI. With V trimmed by 8 bases and J by 0 bases, 9 bases remained unmatched. The CDR3 extends over 16 amino acids. This chain's CDR3 is CASRSRGTTNTGELFF. CDR3 coding DNA: TGTGCCAGCCGAAGCAGGGGGACAACGAACACCGGGGAGCTGTTTTTT.